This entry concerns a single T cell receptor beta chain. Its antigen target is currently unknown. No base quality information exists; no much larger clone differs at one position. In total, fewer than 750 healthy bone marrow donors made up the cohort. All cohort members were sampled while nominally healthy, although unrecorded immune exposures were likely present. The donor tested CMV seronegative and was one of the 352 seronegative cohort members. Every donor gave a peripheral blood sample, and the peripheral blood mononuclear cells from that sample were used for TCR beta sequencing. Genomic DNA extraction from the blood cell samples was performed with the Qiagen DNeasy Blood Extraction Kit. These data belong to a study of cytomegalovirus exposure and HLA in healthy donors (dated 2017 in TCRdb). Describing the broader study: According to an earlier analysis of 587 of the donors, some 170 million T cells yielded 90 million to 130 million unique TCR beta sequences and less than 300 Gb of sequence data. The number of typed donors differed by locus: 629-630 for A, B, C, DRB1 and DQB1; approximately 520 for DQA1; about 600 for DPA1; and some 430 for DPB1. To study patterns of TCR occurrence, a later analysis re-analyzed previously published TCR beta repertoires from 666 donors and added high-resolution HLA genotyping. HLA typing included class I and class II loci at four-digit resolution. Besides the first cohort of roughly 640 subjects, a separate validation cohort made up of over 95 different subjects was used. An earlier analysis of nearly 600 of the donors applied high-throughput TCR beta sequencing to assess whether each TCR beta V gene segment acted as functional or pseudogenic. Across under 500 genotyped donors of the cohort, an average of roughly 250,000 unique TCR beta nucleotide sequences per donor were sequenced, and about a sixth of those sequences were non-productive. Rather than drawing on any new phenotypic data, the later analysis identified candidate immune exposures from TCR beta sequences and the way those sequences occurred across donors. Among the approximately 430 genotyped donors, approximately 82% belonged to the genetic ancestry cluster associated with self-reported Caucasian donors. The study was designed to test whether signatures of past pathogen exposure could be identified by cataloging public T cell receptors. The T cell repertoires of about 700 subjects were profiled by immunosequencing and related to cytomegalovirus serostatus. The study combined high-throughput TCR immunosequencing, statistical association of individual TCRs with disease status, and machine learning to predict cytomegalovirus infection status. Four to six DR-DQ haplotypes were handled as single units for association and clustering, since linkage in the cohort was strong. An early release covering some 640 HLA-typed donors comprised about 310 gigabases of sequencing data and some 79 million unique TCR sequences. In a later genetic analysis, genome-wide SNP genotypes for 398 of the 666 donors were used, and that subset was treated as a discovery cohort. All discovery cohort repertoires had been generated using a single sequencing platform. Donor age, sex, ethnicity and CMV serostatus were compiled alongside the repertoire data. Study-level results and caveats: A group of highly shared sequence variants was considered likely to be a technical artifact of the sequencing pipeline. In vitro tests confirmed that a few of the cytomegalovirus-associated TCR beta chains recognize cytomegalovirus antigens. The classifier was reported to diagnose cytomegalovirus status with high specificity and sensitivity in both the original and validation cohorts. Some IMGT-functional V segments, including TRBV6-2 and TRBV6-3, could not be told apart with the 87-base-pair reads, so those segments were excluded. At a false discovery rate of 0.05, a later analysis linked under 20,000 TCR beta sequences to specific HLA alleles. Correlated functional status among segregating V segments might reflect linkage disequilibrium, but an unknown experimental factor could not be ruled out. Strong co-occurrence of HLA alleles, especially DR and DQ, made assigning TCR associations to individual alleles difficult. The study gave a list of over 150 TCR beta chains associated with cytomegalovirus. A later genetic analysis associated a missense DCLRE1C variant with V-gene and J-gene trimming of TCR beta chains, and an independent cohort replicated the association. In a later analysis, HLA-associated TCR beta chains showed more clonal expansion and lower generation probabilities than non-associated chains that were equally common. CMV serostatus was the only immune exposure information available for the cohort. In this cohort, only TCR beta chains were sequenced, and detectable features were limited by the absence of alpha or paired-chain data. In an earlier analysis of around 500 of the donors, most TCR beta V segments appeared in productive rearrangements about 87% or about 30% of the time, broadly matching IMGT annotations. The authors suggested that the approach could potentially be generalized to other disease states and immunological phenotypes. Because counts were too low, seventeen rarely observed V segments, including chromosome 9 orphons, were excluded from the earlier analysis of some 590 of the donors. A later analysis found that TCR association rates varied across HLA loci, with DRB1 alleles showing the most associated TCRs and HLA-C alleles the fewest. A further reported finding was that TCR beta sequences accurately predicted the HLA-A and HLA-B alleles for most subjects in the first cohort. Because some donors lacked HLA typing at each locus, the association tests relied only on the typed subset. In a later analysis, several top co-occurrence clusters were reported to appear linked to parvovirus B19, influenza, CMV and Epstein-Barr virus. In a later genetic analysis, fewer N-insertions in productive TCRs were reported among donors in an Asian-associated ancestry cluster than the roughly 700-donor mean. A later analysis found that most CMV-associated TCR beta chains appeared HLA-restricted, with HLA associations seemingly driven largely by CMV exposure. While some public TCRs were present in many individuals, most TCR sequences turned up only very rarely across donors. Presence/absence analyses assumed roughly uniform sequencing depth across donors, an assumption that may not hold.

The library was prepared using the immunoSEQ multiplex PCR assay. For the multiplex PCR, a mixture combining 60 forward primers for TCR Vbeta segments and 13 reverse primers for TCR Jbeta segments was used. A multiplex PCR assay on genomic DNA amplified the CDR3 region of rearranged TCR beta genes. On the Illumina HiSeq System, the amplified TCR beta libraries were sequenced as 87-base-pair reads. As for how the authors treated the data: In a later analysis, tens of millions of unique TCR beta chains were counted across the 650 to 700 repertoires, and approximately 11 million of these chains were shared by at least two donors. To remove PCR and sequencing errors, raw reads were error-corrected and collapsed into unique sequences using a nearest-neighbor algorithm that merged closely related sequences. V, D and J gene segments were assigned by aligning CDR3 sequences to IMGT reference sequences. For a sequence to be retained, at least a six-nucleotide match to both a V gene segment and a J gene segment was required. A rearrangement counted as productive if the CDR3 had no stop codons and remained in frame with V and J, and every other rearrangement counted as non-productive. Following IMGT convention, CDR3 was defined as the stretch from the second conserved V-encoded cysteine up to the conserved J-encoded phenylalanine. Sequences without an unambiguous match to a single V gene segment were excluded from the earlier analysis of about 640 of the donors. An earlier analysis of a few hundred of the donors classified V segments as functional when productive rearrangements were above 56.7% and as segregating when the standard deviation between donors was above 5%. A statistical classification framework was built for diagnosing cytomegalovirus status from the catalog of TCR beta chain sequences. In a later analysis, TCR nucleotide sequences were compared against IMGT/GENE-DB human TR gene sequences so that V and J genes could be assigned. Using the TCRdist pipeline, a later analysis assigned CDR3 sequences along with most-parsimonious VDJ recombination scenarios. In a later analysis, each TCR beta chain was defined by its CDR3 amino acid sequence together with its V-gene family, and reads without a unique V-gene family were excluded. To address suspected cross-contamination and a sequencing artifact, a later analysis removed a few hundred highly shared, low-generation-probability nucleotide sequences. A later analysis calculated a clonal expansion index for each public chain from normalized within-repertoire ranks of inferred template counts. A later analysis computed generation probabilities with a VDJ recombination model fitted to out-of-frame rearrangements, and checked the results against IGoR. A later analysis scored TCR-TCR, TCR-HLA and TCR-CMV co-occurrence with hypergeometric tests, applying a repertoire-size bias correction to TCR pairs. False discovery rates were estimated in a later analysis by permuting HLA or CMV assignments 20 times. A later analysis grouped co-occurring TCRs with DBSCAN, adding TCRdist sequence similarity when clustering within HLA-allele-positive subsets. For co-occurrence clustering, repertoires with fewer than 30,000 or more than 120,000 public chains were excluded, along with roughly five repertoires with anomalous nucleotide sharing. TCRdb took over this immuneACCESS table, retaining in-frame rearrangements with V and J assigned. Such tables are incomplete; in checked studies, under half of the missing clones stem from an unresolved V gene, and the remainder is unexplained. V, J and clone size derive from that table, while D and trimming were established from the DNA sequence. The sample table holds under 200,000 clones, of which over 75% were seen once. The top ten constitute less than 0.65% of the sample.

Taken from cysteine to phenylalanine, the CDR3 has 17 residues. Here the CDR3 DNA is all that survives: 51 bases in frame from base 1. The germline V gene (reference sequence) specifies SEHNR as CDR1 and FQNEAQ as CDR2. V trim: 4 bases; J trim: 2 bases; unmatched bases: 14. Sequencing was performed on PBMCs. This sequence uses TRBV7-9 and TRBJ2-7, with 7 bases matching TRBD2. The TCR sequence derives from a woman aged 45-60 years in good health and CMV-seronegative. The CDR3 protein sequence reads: CASSSTLGGISPYEQYF. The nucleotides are TGTGCCAGCAGCTCGACCCTGGGAGGGATCTCCCCCTACGAGCAGTACTTC.